One sample yielded the 29 T cell receptor beta chains listed below, sequenced in a study of post-analysis software for immune sequencing data. Their antigens are not known. Findings and caveats of the study: Among 5 or 6 TRBV segments more frequent in patients than controls were TRBV5-6, TRBV5-1 and TRBV20-1.

Included in the TCR beta cDNA libraries were unique molecular identifiers. TCRdb called the PCR reads again in MiXCR, with one record for every CDR3 protein. The table includes under 900,000 distinct CDR3 sequences, roughly half detected once. The specimen sequenced was blood. The receptors here all came from a girl aged 10-17 years with multiple sclerosis.

The chain joins TRBV2 to TRBJ2-1; D is undetermined. Germline assignment: CDR1 SNHLY and CDR2 FYNNEI. This CDR3 comprises 14 residues. Trimming left V 7 bases short and J 8 bases short, with 18 bases between. The CDR3 DNA reads as TGTGCCAGCACCGAACGTGTAATGGTTCATGAGCAGTTCTTC. Its protein product is CASTERVMVHEQFF.

This clonotype was found a few times. V gene TRBV12-3 or TRBV12-4 combines with J gene TRBJ2-3; 8 bases fit TRBD2. The junction had 7 bases not matched to a gene; V was cut back by 6 bases and J by 2 bases. The CDR3 loop spans 15 amino acids. In DNA, the CDR3 is TGTGCCAGCAGGGGCAAACTAGCGGCCACAGATACGCAGTATTTT. Translation gives CASRGKLAATDTQYF.

A few counts support this clonotype. This chain connects TRBV29-1 to TRBJ2-1, with unresolved D. CDR1 and CDR2 from the germline V gene are SQVTM and ANQGSEA. Between the trimmed V and J ends, which lost 6 bases and 12 bases, there was a span of 9 bases. The CDR3 has 9 residues. The CDR3 region is CSVLEGQFF. The CDR3 nucleotides are TGCAGCGTGCTGGAAGGGCAGTTCTTC.

This chain links TRBV7-9 with TRBJ2-1; D is unclear. The CDR3 is 13 residues long. V dropped 3 bases and J dropped 4 bases, with 7 bases sitting between them. Germline lookup yields CDR1 SEHNR and CDR2 FQNEAQ (reference sequence). CDR3 loop: CASSFTVYNEQFF. CDR3 bases: TGTGCCAGCAGCTTCACAGTGTACAATGAGCAGTTCTTC.

V is TRBV7-9 and J is TRBJ2-7; D is perhaps TRBD1 (6 bases). Trimming removed 4 bases at V and 2 bases at J, with 12 bases between. Germline lookup yields CDR1 SEHNR and CDR2 FQNEAQ (reference sequence). There are 14 residues in the CDR3. Here the CDR3 DNA reads TGTGCCAGCAGCTCGCGACAGGACCCCTACGAGCAGTACTTC. The encoded protein is CASSSRQDPYEQYF.

The chain employs TRBV7-9 and TRBJ1-1; D perhaps matches TRBD1 (5 bases). Germline V CDR1 and CDR2: SEHNR, FQNEAQ (reference sequence). The CDR3 sequence is 15 residues long. V lost 5 bases and J 2 bases, leaving 15 bases between the germline ends. The CDR3, as DNA: TGTGCCAGCAGCGACGGGGGTCAGCTTAACACTGAAGCTTTCTTT. Translation: CASSDGGQLNTEAFF. The full variable domain, its missing parts supplied by reference TRBV7-9 and TRBJ1-1, is DTGVSQNPRHKITKRGQNVTFRCDPISEHNRLYWYRQTLGQGPEFLTYFQNEAQLEKSRLLSDRFSAERPKGSFSTLEIQRTEQGDSAMYLCASSDGGQLNTEAFFGQGTRLTVV.

V gene TRBV5-1 combines with J gene TRBJ1-2, with D tentatively TRBD1 (5 bases). This CDR3 spans 14 amino acids. Looked up from germline, CDR1 is SGHRS and CDR2 is YFSETQ. V gave up 2 bases and J gave up 10 bases, with 18 bases separating them. The CDR3 loop is CASSLPGEKGPYTF. Written as DNA, the CDR3 is TGCGCCAGCAGCTTACCGGGAGAGAAGGGACCCTACACCTTC.

The table lists this clonotype with a few counts. This chain connects TRBV4-1 to TRBJ1-2; 10 bases are a match to TRBD1. Germline V gene lookup returns CDR1 MGHRA and CDR2 YSYEKL. V lost 4 bases to trimming and J lost 2 bases; unmatched junction nucleotides: 4. This CDR3 contains 15 residues. Here the CDR3 reads CASSPGQGVNYGYTF. CDR3 DNA sequence: TGCGCCAGCAGCCCCGGACAGGGGGTAAACTATGGCTACACCTTC.

This clonotype was detected ten times or more. The chain is built from TRBV5-1 and TRBJ2-7; TRBD1 aligns across 9 bases. The CDR3 runs to 15 residues. Germline V CDR1 and CDR2: SGHRS, YFSETQ. J gave up 1 base and V 4 bases, and 6 bases lay outside the gene matches. The CDR3, as DNA: TGCGCCAGCAGCCTTGCCGGGACAGGGTCCTACGAGCAGTACTTC. Protein product: CASSLAGTGSYEQYF.

This clonotype was seen a handful of times. CDR3 bases: TGTGCCAGCAGCTTAGACGGGACCGGCGCTGGGGCCAACGTCCTGACTTTC. Translating it yields CASSLDGTGAGANVLTF. The chain recombines TRBV7-6 with TRBJ2-6, with D tentatively TRBD1 or TRBD2 (5 bases each). The germline CDR1 and CDR2 sequences are SGHVS and FNYEAQ. The length of the CDR3 is 17 residues. The V gene lost 1 base and the J gene lost 2 bases, with 12 bases spanning the gap.

The rearrangement links TRBV20-1 to TRBJ2-7; no clear D gene. V dropped 1 base and J dropped 3 bases, with 10 bases sitting between them. From germline, CDR1 is DFQATT and CDR2 SNEGSKA (reference sequence). The CDR3 covers 13 residues. The CDR3 sequence: CSARVLSVYEQYF. In nucleotides, the CDR3 is TGCAGTGCTAGAGTGCTATCGGTCTACGAGCAGTACTTC.

This clonotype appeared a few times. No DNA is shown, since the ends of the CDR3 on it are uncertain; the CDR3 is the one TCRdb lists. The chain joins TRBV6-5 to TRBJ2-5; no check of the table's D call, TRBD2, against the DNA was made. Including both end residues, the CDR3 is 14 amino acids long. In germline, CDR1 is MNHEY, CDR2 SVGAGI. CDR3 region: CASRLGFGAGTAYF.

J is TRBJ2-1 and V is TRBV7-3; 10 nucleotides match TRBD2. The CDR3 extends over 15 amino acids. Germline V gene sequence: CDR1 SGHTA, CDR2 FQGTGA. The V gene end was trimmed by 8 bases and the J gene end by 9 bases; junction bases not matched to a gene: 13. Here the CDR3 DNA reads TGTGCCAGCCGTCCCCCTAGCGGGAGAAGCGGTGAGCAGTTCTTC. Translation: CASRPPSGRSGEQFF.

The V call is TRBV18, the J call TRBJ1-1, with D tentatively TRBD1 (5 bases). Trimming cost V 4 bases and J 1 base, with 10 bases left between them. Germline V gene data show CDR1 as KGHSH and CDR2 as LQKENI. This CDR3 spans 14 amino acids. The CDR3 region has the DNA TGTGCCAGCTCACGGGATGGGGGGAACACTGAAGCTTTCTTT. Protein sequence: CASSRDGGNTEAFF.

The J gene is TRBJ2-5, the V gene TRBV29-1, with D perhaps TRBD2 (5 bases). The germline V gene has CDR1 SQVTM and CDR2 ANQGSEA. The CDR3 length is 12 residues. Trimming cost V 0 bases and J 7 bases, with 9 bases left between them. CDR3 amino acids: CSVEDEGLTQYF. The CDR3 DNA follows: TGCAGCGTTGAAGATGAGGGATTGACCCAGTACTTC.

Notes on this clonotype: Compared with germline, one end of the junction differs, possibly owing to a read error. CDR3 sequence (DNA): TGTGACAGCAGCGCGGGGGTAGGGGAAAAACTGTTTTTT. Translating gives CDSSAGVGEKLFF. This rearrangement joins TRBV7-3 to TRBJ1-4, with D perhaps matching TRBD1 (5 bases). CDR1 and CDR2 (germline): SGHTA, FQGTGA. This CDR3 spans 13 amino acids.

The chain is built from TRBV12-3 or TRBV12-4 and TRBJ2-5; 7 bases are shared with TRBD2. The J call may be in error: the DNA end matches TRBJ2-7 better. The CDR3 is 15 amino acids. CDR3 nucleotides: TGTGCCAGCAGTCCTCCCCCGGGGGGTAGGTACGAGCAGTACTTC. Its protein is CASSPPPGGRYEQYF.

This clonotype was seen ten or more times. The chain is built from TRBV28 and TRBJ2-1; D is unclear. CDR1 is MDHEN, CDR2 SYDVKM, per germline. The CDR3 sequence is 11 residues long. The V and J ends lost 7 bases and 9 bases respectively, with 10 bases between them. The CDR3 region has the DNA TGTGCCAGCACAGGCCGGGCTGAGCAGTTCTTC. Its translation is CASTGRAEQFF.

This clonotype is a singleton in its sample. This sequence joins TRBV4-2 and TRBJ2-3; 10 nucleotides match TRBD2. The length of the CDR3 is 18 residues. Trimming cost V 0 bases and J 6 bases; bases outside gene matches: 12. Germline CDR1 is LGHNA and CDR2 is YNFKEQ. In nucleotides, the CDR3 is TGTGCCAGCAGCCAAGATCCGGGACTAGCGACGGGGGCGGATACGCAGTATTTT. Translated: CASSQDPGLATGADTQYF.

The rearrangement joins TRBV29-1 to TRBJ2-3, with 9 bases aligning to TRBD2. Germline V CDR1 and CDR2: SQVTM, ANQGSEA. V lost 4 bases and J lost 8; bases outside the gene matches: 10. The CDR3 covers 14 residues. The CDR3 DNA is TGCAGCGTTGGGCCCATGGCGGGAGGGCTTACGCAGTATTTT. It specifies CSVGPMAGGLTQYF.

V and J are TRBV7-2 and TRBJ2-7; 7 positions match TRBD1. Germline V CDR1 and CDR2: SGHTA, FQGNSA. The CDR3 consists of 14 residues. Germline trimming cut 5 bases from V and 1 base from J; bases unmatched to any gene: 5. CDR3 in DNA: TGTGCCAGCAGCGGGTCGACAGGGTCCTACGAGCAGTACTTC. Encoded protein: CASSGSTGSYEQYF.

This clonotype was picked up a small number of times. The rearrangement uses TRBV6-1 and TRBJ1-2; D remains ambiguous. The CDR3 has 14 amino acids. Between the trimmed V and J ends, which lost 0 bases and 9 bases, there was a span of 14 bases. The V gene's germline CDR1 is MNHNS and CDR2 SASEGT. The CDR3 loop is CASSEARQDSRYTF. The CDR3 DNA follows: TGTGCCAGCAGTGAAGCGCGCCAGGATAGTCGCTACACCTTC.

The J gene is TRBJ2-1, the V gene TRBV5-1; 9 nucleotides match TRBD2. J gave up 6 bases and V 4 bases, and 8 bases lay outside the gene matches. Germline loops: CDR1 SGHRS, CDR2 YFSETQ. The CDR3 spans 15 residues. The CDR3, as DNA: TGCGCCAGCAGCGAGACTAGCGGCTCCCCCAATGAGCAGTTCTTC. Amino acids: CASSETSGSPNEQFF.

This rearrangement joins TRBV6-6 to TRBJ2-3; either TRBD1 or TRBD2 may fit D (5 bases each). Looked up from germline, CDR1 is MNHNY and CDR2 is SVGAGI (reference sequence). V gave up 5 bases and J gave up 4 bases, with 16 bases separating them. This CDR3 contains 15 residues. CDR3 nucleotides: TGTGCCAGCAGTCGACACGGGGCTAGCCCAGATACGCAGTATTTT. This sequence encodes CASSRHGASPDTQYF.

This clonotype was seen only a few times. The chain carries TRBV18 and TRBJ1-1, with a weak D call TRBD1 (6 bases). The CDR3 sequence is 16 residues long. Germline V lookup: CDR1 KGHSH, CDR2 LQKENI. Trimming removed 6 bases from V and 2 bases from J, with 19 bases in between. CDR3 sequence: CASSPGRGALNTEAFF. The DNA for the CDR3 is TGTGCCAGCTCCCCGGGCAGGGGCGCGCTTAACACTGAAGCTTTCTTT.

CDR3 in amino acids: CASSESKGQAYEQYF. The CDR3 bases are TGCGCCAGCAGTGAGTCTAAAGGACAGGCCTACGAGCAGTACTTC. The chain links TRBV10-1 to TRBJ2-7, with 7 nucleotides matching TRBD1. In germline, CDR1 is WNHNN, CDR2 SYGVQD (reference sequence). V dropped 0 bases and J dropped 2; count of bases not matched to a gene: 4. The CDR3 is made up of 15 amino acids.

The V gene is TRBV10-1, the J gene TRBJ1-3; no firm D call. Trimming shortened V by 4 bases and J by 3 bases, and 13 bases separated the two germline ends. CDR1 WNHNN and CDR2 SYGVQD come from the germline V gene (reference sequence). This CDR3 comprises 15 residues. CDR3 residues: CASSVPGFGGNTIYF. The CDR3 nucleotides are TGCGCCAGCAGTGTCCCCGGGTTTGGTGGAAACACCATATATTTT.

This clonotype has more than one count but fewer than ten. The V call is TRBV12-3 or TRBV12-4, the J call TRBJ2-6, with D perhaps TRBD1 or TRBD2 (5 bases each). This CDR3 contains 17 residues. V dropped 6 bases and J dropped 0 bases, with 15 bases sitting between them. The CDR3, as DNA: TGTGCCAGCAGCCGGGACGTTGGGAGCTCTGGGGCCAACGTCCTGACTTTC. It encodes CASSRDVGSSGANVLTF.

The rearrangement uses TRBV5-1 and TRBJ1-1, with unresolved D. Deletions cut 0 bases from V and 3 bases from J, with 12 bases between. The germline gives CDR1 SGHRS, CDR2 YFSETQ. The CDR3 length is 15 residues. The CDR3 reads CASSLEGWGYTEAFF. In DNA, the CDR3 is TGCGCCAGCAGCTTGGAGGGTTGGGGATACACTGAAGCTTTCTTT.